A selection of T cell receptor beta chains follows, all from one sample in a study of identical twins. From the 5' RACE reads, TCRdb called clonotypes with MiXCR, one entry per CDR3 protein. The data contain some 320,000 distinct CDR3 sequences, approximately 13% of them seen just once; the ten biggest clones take up 7.2%. This sample was shared with a second study, whose subject was yellow fever vaccine responses in identical twins.

The specimen was CD8+ T cells sorted from blood. The receptors were sampled from a woman in her late teens or twenties in good health. Each CDR3 is given without its conserved first and last residue. Fields, in order: J gene, V gene, CDR3 length, CDR3 protein.

TRBJ2-5 TRBV6-5 13 ASSHPRQGTVAQY
TRBJ2-1 TRBV15 13 ATSRARTLYNEQF
TRBJ2-7 TRBV24-1 13 ATSDLGTLSYEQY
TRBJ2-1 TRBV6-2/TRBV6-3 13 ASSYSMEGNNEQF
TRBJ2-1 TRBV10-3 16 AISERMSGEPSYNEQF
TRBJ2-1 TRBV5-1 13 ASSTSQGVTNEQF
TRBJ2-1 TRBV3-1 12 ASSQGAGYNEQF
TRBJ2-5 TRBV11-2 16 ASSLTGLYGTGQETQY
TRBJ2-3 TRBV20-1 16 SARVPMTRSGGPDTQY
TRBJ2-7 TRBV12-3/TRBV12-4 14 ASSLLGDSPFGEQY
TRBJ2-2 TRBV2 12 ASAEGSNTGELF
TRBJ2-2 TRBV7-9 13 ASSFPGEATGELF
TRBJ2-5 TRBV20-1 13 SAEDGQEATGAQY
TRBJ2-1 TRBV12-3/TRBV12-4 15 ASSPVGGRSSYNEQF
TRBJ2-3 TRBV11-2 13 ASSYTGGRSDTQY
TRBJ2-7 TRBV7-9 14 ASSQTSTGISYEQY
TRBJ1-2 TRBV20-1 13 SASDHPGLYYGYT
TRBJ1-2 TRBV10-2 13 ASSESLGSSYGYT
TRBJ2-5 TRBV20-1 18 SARDPLKGLAGGASETQY
TRBJ1-1 TRBV9 14 ASSVISGTAYTEAF
TRBJ2-5 TRBV11-2 15 ASSSPTGTDFYETQY
TRBJ2-7 TRBV10-1 17 ASSDQTSGRLGGSSEQY
TRBJ1-1 TRBV6-2/TRBV6-3 14 ASSFIEEGFFTEAF
TRBJ2-2 TRBV2 13 ASRGTSGVTGELF
TRBJ2-3 TRBV9 14 ASSPYGAGGADTQY
TRBJ2-7 TRBV9 14 ASSSFRDNQPYEQY
TRBJ2-2 TRBV11-2 13 ASSLLSGNTGELF
TRBJ2-1 TRBV4-1 13 ASSQSPALYNEQF
TRBJ2-1 TRBV27 17 ASRPYRVKDWSSYNEQF
TRBJ2-2 TRBV12-3/TRBV12-4 18 ASSPRDRGWAFANTGELF
TRBJ2-4 TRBV5-6 13 ASSLNPHLPNIQY
TRBJ2-7 TRBV20-1 11 SVGRENSYEQY
TRBJ1-1 TRBV9 13 ASSVFGSLNTEAF
TRBJ2-1 TRBV29-1 13 SVDPPDRGGNEQF
TRBJ2-5 TRBV3-1 14 ASSKLTSGVEETQY
TRBJ1-2 TRBV12-3/TRBV12-4 11 ASSSSRGHGYT
TRBJ2-3 TRBV7-6 12 ASSGGVLLDTQY
TRBJ2-3 TRBV11-1 17 ASSSNRRGQSYSTDTQY
TRBJ2-7 TRBV2 11 ASKTGVNYEQY
TRBJ2-5 TRBV12-3/TRBV12-4 11 ASSLAAKETQY
TRBJ2-3 TRBV11-2 14 ASRMSSGSKADTQY
TRBJ2-3 TRBV5-5 13 ASTLTSGPTDTQY
TRBJ1-2 TRBV28 13 ASSLIGASLYGYT
TRBJ2-2 TRBV20-1 13 SARGARTPTGELF
TRBJ2-2 TRBV20-1 10 SAGTGTGELF
TRBJ2-5 TRBV11-2 13 ASSSPGGAEETQY
TRBJ1-2 TRBV25-1 14 ASSEYPEGLWTGYT
TRBJ1-6 TRBV14 14 ASSQDGEGDNSPLH
TRBJ2-5 TRBV2 11 ASSDVTEETQY